This entry features one T cell receptor beta chain sequence. The antigen remains undetermined. The data belong to a study of identifying expanded T cells in peripheral blood. Study results and caveats: Technical replicates showed roughly 1.2 changed clones; two weeks approximately 15; four weeks 19.

Data came from immunoSEQ multiplex PCR; TCRdb stores just in-frame clones and leaves some out. This sample has approximately 90,000 clones, with roughly 84% found just once. During the collection period, no donor immune events like infections were recorded. V was shortened by 0 bases and J by 0 bases, with 20 bases between the two germline ends. Looked up from germline, CDR1 is MGHRA and CDR2 is YSYEKL. The CDR3 totals 19 residues. This receptor was obtained from a person aged 18-69 years in good health. The sample was blood. The chain joins TRBV4-1 to TRBJ1-1, with D tentatively TRBD1 (6 bases). DNA for the CDR3: TGCGCCAGCAGCCAAGACCGGATCCGGGGGGGCGCAGTGAACACTGAAGCTTTCTTT. This sequence encodes CASSQDRIRGGAVNTEAFF.